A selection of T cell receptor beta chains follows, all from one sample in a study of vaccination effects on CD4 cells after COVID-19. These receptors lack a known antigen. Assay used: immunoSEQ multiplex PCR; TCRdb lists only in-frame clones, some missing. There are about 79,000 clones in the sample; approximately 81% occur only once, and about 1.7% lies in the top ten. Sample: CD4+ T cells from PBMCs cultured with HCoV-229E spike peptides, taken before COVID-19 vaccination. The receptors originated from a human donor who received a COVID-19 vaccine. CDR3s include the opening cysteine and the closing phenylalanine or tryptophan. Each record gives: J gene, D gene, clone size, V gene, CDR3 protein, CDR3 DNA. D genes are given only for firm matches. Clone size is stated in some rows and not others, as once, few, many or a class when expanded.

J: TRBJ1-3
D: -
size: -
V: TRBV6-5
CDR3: CASRPTGTWGNTIYF
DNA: TGTGCCAGCAGACCAACAGGGACTTGGGGAAACACCATATATTTT

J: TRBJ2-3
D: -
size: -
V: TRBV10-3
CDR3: CATSLTPDTQYF
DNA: TGTGCCACCTCTCTCACCCCAGATACGCAGTATTTT

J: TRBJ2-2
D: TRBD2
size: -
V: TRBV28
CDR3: CASSPPGGPRELFF
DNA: TGTGCCAGCAGTCCCCCGGGGGGGCCAAGGGAGCTGTTTTTT

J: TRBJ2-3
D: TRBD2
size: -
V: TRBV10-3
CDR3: CASRLATSTDTQYF
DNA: TGTGCATCGCGACTAGCGACAAGCACAGATACGCAGTATTTT

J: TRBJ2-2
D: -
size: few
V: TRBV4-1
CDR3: CASSQGIHTGELFF
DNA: TGCGCCAGCAGCCAAGGGATACACACCGGGGAGCTGTTTTTT

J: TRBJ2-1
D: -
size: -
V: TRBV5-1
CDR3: CASSPKTGKYNEQFF
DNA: TGCGCCAGCAGCCCAAAGACAGGAAAATACAATGAGCAGTTCTTC

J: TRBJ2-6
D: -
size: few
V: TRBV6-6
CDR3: CATRGGSGANVLTF
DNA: TGTGCCACAAGGGGCGGATCTGGGGCCAACGTCCTGACTTTC

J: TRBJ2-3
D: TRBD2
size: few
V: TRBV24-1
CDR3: CATSDSRGGTGDTQYF
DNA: TGTGCCACCAGTGACTCGCGGGGGGGTACAGGGGATACGCAGTATTTT

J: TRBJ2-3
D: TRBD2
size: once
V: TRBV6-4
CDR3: CASSDTPGGEHTQYF
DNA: TGTGCCAGCAGTGACACCCCCGGGGGGGAACATACGCAGTATTTT

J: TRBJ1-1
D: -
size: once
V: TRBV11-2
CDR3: CASSRQVNTEAFF
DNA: TGTGCCAGCAGCCGACAAGTGAACACTGAAGCTTTCTTT

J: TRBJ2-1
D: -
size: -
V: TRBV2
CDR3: CASSEAQVGYNEQFF
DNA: TGTGCCAGCAGTGAAGCGCAAGTGGGCTACAATGAGCAGTTCTTC

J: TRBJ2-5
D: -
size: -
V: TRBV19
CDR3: CASSVSGVGETQYF
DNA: TGTGCCAGTAGTGTCTCGGGGGTTGGAGAGACCCAGTACTTC

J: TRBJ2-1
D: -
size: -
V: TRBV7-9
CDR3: CASSLVRGSYNEQFF
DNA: TGTGCCAGCAGCTTAGTTCGGGGGTCCTACAATGAGCAGTTCTTC

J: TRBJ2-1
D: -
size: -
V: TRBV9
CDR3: CASSVELGLAYNEQFF
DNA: TGTGCCAGCAGCGTAGAGTTGGGGCTAGCCTACAATGAGCAGTTCTTC

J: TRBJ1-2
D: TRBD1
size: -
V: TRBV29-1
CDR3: CSVDRDRVVGDGYTF
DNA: TGCAGCGTTGACCGGGACAGGGTAGTTGGAGATGGCTACACCTTC

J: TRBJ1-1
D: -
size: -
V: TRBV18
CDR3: CASSPIGSEDTEAFF
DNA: TGTGCCAGCTCACCTATAGGATCTGAAGACACTGAAGCTTTCTTT

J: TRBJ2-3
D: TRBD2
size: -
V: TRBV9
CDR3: CASSAGLAGGADTQYF
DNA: TGTGCCAGCAGCGCGGGACTAGCGGGGGGAGCAGATACGCAGTATTTT

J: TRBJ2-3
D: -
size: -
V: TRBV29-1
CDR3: CSVEDARTGTDTQYF
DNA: TGCAGCGTTGAAGATGCCCGGACTGGCACAGATACGCAGTATTTT

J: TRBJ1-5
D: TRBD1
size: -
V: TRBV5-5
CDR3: CASSLGTGNQPQHF
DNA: TGTGCCAGCAGCCTAGGGACAGGGAATCAGCCCCAGCATTTT

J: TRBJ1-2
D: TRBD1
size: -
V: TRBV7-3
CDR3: CASSYQGQPLYGYTF
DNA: TGTGCCAGCAGCTACCAGGGACAGCCGCTCTATGGCTACACCTTC

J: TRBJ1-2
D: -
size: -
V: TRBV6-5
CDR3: CASSYQAQGYGYTF
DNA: TGTGCCAGCAGTTACCAGGCACAAGGGTATGGCTACACCTTC

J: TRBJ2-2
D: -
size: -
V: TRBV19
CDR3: CASSIPRENTGELFF
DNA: TGTGCCAGTAGTATCCCCAGGGAGAACACCGGGGAGCTGTTTTTT

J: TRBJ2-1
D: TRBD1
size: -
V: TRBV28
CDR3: CASSHRAGTGPNNEQFF
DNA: TGTGCCAGCAGTCACAGAGCCGGGACAGGGCCTAACAATGAGCAGTTCTTC

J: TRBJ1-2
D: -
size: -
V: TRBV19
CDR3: CASRAPDSVFFGYTF
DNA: TGTGCCAGTAGAGCCCCGGACAGCGTGTTTTTTGGCTACACCTTC

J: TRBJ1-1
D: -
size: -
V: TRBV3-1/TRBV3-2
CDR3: CASSFGTEAFF
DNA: TGTGCCAGTTCCTTTGGGACAGAAGCTTTCTTT

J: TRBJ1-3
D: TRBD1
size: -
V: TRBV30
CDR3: CAWSSRGQTVSGNTIYF
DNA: TGTGCCTGGAGTTCAAGGGGACAGACCGTATCTGGAAACACCATATATTTT

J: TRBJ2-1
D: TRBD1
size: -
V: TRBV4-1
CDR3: CASSTTGTGISNEQFF
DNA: TGCGCCAGCAGCACCACCGGGACAGGTATTTCCAATGAGCAGTTCTTC

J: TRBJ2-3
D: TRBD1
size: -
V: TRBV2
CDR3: CASSEPDRAVKYF
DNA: TGTGCCAGCAGTGAGCCGGACAGGGCTGTTAAGTATTTT

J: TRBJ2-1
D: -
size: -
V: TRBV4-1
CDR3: CASQGAVGGSYNEQFF
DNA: TGCGCCAGCCAAGGAGCGGTAGGGGGCTCCTACAATGAGCAGTTCTTC

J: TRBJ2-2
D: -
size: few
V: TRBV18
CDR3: CASSHDTGELFF
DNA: TGTGCCAGCTCACATGACACCGGGGAGCTGTTTTTT

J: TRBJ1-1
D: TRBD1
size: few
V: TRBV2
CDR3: CATLRTGANTEAFF
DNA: TGTGCCACCCTCCGGACAGGGGCGAACACTGAAGCTTTCTTT

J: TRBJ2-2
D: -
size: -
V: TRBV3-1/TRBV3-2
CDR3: CASSQLGDTGELFF
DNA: TGTGCCAGCAGCCAGTTGGGGGACACCGGGGAGCTGTTTTTT

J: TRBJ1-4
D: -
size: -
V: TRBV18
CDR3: CASSPDRRENEKLFF
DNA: TGTGCCAGCTCACCCGACCGCCGGGAGAATGAAAAACTGTTTTTT

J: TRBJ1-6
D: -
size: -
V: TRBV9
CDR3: CASSVRVEDSPLHF
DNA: TGTGCCAGCAGCGTCAGGGTGGAGGATTCACCCCTCCACTTT

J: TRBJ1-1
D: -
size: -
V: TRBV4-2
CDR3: CASSQGAAQNTEAFF
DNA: TGTGCCAGCAGCCAAGGGGCGGCACAGAACACTGAAGCTTTCTTT

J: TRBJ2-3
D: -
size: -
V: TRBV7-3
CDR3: CASSPVQGTDTQYF
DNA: TGTGCCAGCAGCCCCGTACAGGGCACAGATACGCAGTATTTT

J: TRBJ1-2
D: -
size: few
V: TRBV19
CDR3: CASSTRTANYGYTF
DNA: TGTGCCAGTAGTACCCGGACGGCTAACTATGGCTACACCTTC

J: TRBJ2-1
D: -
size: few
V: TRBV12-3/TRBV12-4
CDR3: CASNSEPYNEQFF
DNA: TGTGCCAGCAATAGCGAGCCCTACAATGAGCAGTTCTTC

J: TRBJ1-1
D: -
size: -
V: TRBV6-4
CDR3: CASRQRKEDESEAFF
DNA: TGTGCCAGCAGGCAAAGGAAGGAAGATGAGTCTGAAGCTTTCTTT

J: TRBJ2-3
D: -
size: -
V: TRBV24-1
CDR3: CATSEVGVQDTQYF
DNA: TGTGCCACCAGTGAGGTGGGGGTCCAAGATACGCAGTATTTT

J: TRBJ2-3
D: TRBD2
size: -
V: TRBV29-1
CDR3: CSVEGPAGTDTQYF
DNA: TGCAGCGTCGAAGGGCCAGCGGGGACAGATACGCAGTATTTT

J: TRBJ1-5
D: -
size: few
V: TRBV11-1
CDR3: CASSLARSQPQHF
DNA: TGTGCCAGCAGCTTAGCTCGTTCCCAACCCCAGCATTTT